Detailed here is one TCR beta chain. The antigen remains undetermined. The data originate from a study of T cells in Graves' hyperthyroidism and ophthalmopathy. Study-wide findings and caveats: The model predicted ophthalmopathy a median 6.5 months before onset.

Patients were excluded for uncontrolled infection, other autoimmune disease, pregnancy or lactation. Between the trimmed V and J ends, which lost 6 bases and 1 base, there was a span of 19 bases. The CDR3 totals 17 residues. Germline CDR1 MNHNS, CDR2 SASEGT. TCR beta CDR3 regions were amplified from RNA transcripts. The HTBI primer set drove a first-round RT-PCR of the TCR CDR3. TCRdb reanalysed the multiplex PCR reads using MiXCR and keeps one entry per CDR3 protein. The top ten hold over 3.5% of the sample, which has approximately 610,000 distinct CDR3 sequences, roughly 15% seen once. This sequence joins TRBV6-1 and TRBJ1-5, with D possibly matching TRBD1 (6 bases). This clonotype originated in a woman aged 40 to 50 with Graves' ophthalmopathy. Specimen: blood. CDR3 nucleotide sequence: TGTGCCAGCAGCCCTCCCGAGGGGGAATTAAGCAATCAGCCCCAGCATTTT. Its translation: CASSPPEGELSNQPQHF.